Included here is one T cell receptor (beta chain) sequence, with context. This sample was included in a study of cytomegalovirus exposure and HLA in healthy donors. From germline, CDR1 is SGHNT and CDR2 YYREEE (reference sequence). V lost 0 bases, J lost 8 bases, and 12 bases lay in between. There are 14 residues in the CDR3. Repertoires were generated with immunoSEQ multiplex PCR, while TCRdb's copy carries only in-frame clones and drops some. The sample has around 250,000 clones, around 87% seen once. This clonotype was sampled from a woman aged 18-30 years in good health and CMV-seronegative. The chain carries TRBV5-4 and TRBJ2-1, with D unclear. The sequencing sample was made of PBMCs. CDR3 nucleotide sequence: TGTGCCAGCAGCTTGGACTACGGAGTCTATGAGCAGTTCTTC. It yields the protein CASSLDYGVYEQFF.